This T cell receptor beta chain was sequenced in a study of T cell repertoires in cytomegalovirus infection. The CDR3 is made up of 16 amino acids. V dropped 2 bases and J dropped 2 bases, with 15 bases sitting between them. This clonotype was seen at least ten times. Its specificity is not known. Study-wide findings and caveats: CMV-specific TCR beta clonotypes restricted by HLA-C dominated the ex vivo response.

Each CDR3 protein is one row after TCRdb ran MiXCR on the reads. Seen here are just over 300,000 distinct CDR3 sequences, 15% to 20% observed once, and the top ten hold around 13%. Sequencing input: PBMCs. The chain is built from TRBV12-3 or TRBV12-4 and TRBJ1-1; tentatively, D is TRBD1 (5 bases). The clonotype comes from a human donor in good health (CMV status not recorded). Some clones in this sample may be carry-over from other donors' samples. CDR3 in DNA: TGTGCCAGCAGTTTAATCCAGGGTGGAGTTAACACTGAAGCTTTCTTT. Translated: CASSLIQGGVNTEAFF.